One and the same sample provided the 29 T cell receptor beta chains below, sequenced in a study of blood T cell repertoires in COVID-19. The protocol was immunoSEQ multiplex PCR, while the TCRdb copy is restricted to in-frame clones and leaves out a portion. The sample contains 130,000 or so clones, 85% to 90% of which appear only once. Sequencing was carried out using peripheral blood. The receptors originated from a woman aged 55-70 years with acute or convalescent COVID-19.

The chain employs TRBV5-1 and TRBJ2-5; D may be TRBD1 (6 bases). This CDR3 is built from 15 residues. Germline-derived CDR1 and CDR2 are SGHRS and YFSETQ. V lost 3 bases to trimming and J lost 7 bases, with 19 bases between them. The CDR3 bases are TGCGCCAGCAGCTCAGCAACAGGGATGGGCCGGACCCAGTACTTC. Protein product: CASSSATGMGRTQYF.

This CDR3 is CASSLRGISGNTIYF. DNA of the CDR3: TGTGCCAGCAGCTTGAGGGGGATTTCCGGAAACACCATATATTTT. V usage is TRBV5-8 and J usage is TRBJ1-3, with a possible D match to TRBD1 (6 bases). This CDR3 contains 15 residues. Per germline, CDR1 SGHTS and CDR2 YDEGEE. Trimming cost V 1 base and J 4 bases, with 12 bases left between them.

This chain joins TRBV10-3 and TRBJ2-5; TRBD1 matches 9 bases. CDR1 and CDR2 from the germline V gene are ENHRY and SYGVKD. CDR3 length: 12 amino acids. Trimming at V came to 8 bases and at J to 5 bases, leaving 3 bases not matched to a gene. The CDR3 reads CAIGDRGETQYF. The CDR3 nucleotides read TGTGCCATCGGAGACAGGGGGGAGACCCAGTACTTC.

The V call is TRBV2, the J call TRBJ1-2; a possible D gene is TRBD1 (6 bases). Germline CDR1 is SNHLY and CDR2 is FYNNEI. CDR3 length: 13 amino acids. Deletions cut 2 bases from V and 8 bases from J, with 12 bases between. The CDR3 here is CASSELDRQGYTF. The CDR3 coding sequence is TGTGCCAGCAGTGAACTAGACAGGCAGGGCTACACCTTC.

The CDR3 region has the DNA TGTGCCAGCAGCGACAGGGATAGTGCCACCATATATTTT. As protein: CASSDRDSATIYF. The rearrangement links TRBV2 to TRBJ1-3; 7 bases fit TRBD1. Germline-derived CDR1 and CDR2 are SNHLY and FYNNEI. This CDR3 contains 13 residues. The V gene end was trimmed by 6 bases and the J gene end by 9 bases; junction bases not matched to a gene: 8.

The chain employs TRBV29-1 and TRBJ2-5; 10 bases are shared with TRBD2. With V trimmed by 5 bases and J by 7 bases, 10 bases remained unmatched. The germline V gene has CDR1 SQVTM and CDR2 ANQGSEA. The CDR3 extends over 14 amino acids. CDR3 DNA sequence: TGCAGCGTTTACAGCGGGGGGGCCTCAGGGACCCAGTACTTC. Residues: CSVYSGGASGTQYF.

The chain combines TRBV30 with TRBJ1-2; perhaps TRBD1 as D (6 bases). V dropped 4 bases and J dropped 4 bases, with 10 bases sitting between them. Germline V gene lookup returns CDR1 GTSNPN and CDR2 SVGIG (reference sequence). The CDR3 is made up of 12 amino acids. The CDR3 reads CAWKHRAYGYTF. CDR3 in DNA: TGTGCCTGGAAACACAGGGCCTATGGCTACACCTTC.

This chain links TRBV3-1 (or the pseudogene TRBV3-2) with TRBJ1-1, with no clear D. V lost 4 bases and J 3 bases, leaving 18 bases between the germline ends. Germline V lookup: CDR1 LGHDT, CDR2 YNNKEL (reference sequence). The CDR3 sequence is 16 residues long. CDR3 region: CASSPFPERGYTEAFF. The CDR3, as DNA: TGTGCCAGCAGCCCATTCCCGGAGCGTGGGTACACTGAAGCTTTCTTT.

The chain recombines TRBV9 with TRBJ2-3; 12 nucleotides align to TRBD2. The CDR3 consists of 14 residues. Germline V CDR1 and CDR2: SGDLS, YYNGEE. J gave up 10 bases and V 0 bases, and 3 bases lay outside the gene matches. CDR3 nucleotide sequence: TGTGCCAGCAGCGTAGGGCTAGCGGGGGGGTCGCAGTATTTT. It translates to CASSVGLAGGSQYF. Drawing the rest from reference TRBV9 and TRBJ2-3, the complete variable domain is DSGVTQTPKHLITATGQRVTLRCSPRSGDLSVYWYQQSLDQGLQFLIQYYNGEERAKGNILERFSAQQFPDLHSELNLSSLELGDSALYFCASSVGLAGGSQYFGPGTRLTVL.

The chain couples TRBV27 to TRBJ2-3, with 11 bases fitting TRBD1. Per the germline V gene, CDR1 is MNHEY and CDR2 is SMNVEV (reference sequence). CDR3 length equals 16 residues. J was trimmed by 1 base and V by 6 bases; bases with no gene match: 6. CDR3 region: CASSRTGGMGTDTQYF. CDR3 DNA: TGTGCCAGCAGCCGGACAGGGGGCATGGGCACAGATACGCAGTATTTT.

The chain employs TRBV19 and TRBJ2-2; the D gene is possibly TRBD1 (5 bases). The V and J ends lost 5 bases and 3 bases respectively, with 7 bases between them. Germline assignment: CDR1 LNHDA and CDR2 SQIVND (reference sequence). The CDR3 spans 13 residues. CDR3 region: CASSVTDTGELFF. The CDR3 nucleotides read TGTGCCAGTAGTGTGACAGACACCGGGGAGCTGTTTTTT.

The chain is built from TRBV5-1 and TRBJ2-1; 9 bases align to TRBD1. CDR1 is SGHRS and CDR2 is YFSETQ in the germline V gene. The CDR3 length is 15 residues. V gave up 2 bases and J gave up 0 bases; unmatched junction bases: 0. The CDR3 sequence is CASSLQGASYNEQFF. The CDR3 DNA follows: TGCGCCAGCAGCTTACAGGGGGCCTCCTACAATGAGCAGTTCTTC.

The V gene is TRBV19, the J gene TRBJ1-2; 9 bases match TRBD1. V lost 9 bases, J lost 8 bases, and 16 bases stayed unmatched. The germline V gene encodes CDR1 LNHDA and CDR2 SQIVND (reference sequence). CDR3 length: 15 residues. The CDR3: CASLTPGQGEKGYTF. CDR3 nucleotide sequence: TGTGCCAGCCTAACGCCGGGACAGGGAGAGAAGGGCTACACCTTC.

A note on this clone: This specimen includes other DNA sequences encoding the same CDR3. V is TRBV7-9 and J is TRBJ2-1; 8 bases are shared with TRBD1. The junction had 0 bases not matched to a gene; V was cut back by 1 base and J by 1 base. The germline gives CDR1 SEHNR, CDR2 FQNEAQ (reference sequence). This CDR3 is built from 15 residues. The CDR3 region has the DNA TGTGCCAGCAGCTTAGGACAGGGGTCCTACAATGAGCAGTTCTTC. Amino acid sequence: CASSLGQGSYNEQFF.

The chain employs TRBV3-1 (or the pseudogene TRBV3-2) and TRBJ2-1, with 7 nucleotides matching TRBD1. The CDR3 is made up of 13 amino acids. J gave up 8 bases and V 4 bases, and 5 bases lay outside the gene matches. Germline-derived CDR1 and CDR2 are LGHDT and YNNKEL (reference sequence). The CDR3 DNA reads as TGTGCCAGCAGCCTTAACAGGGGAGATGAGCAGTTCTTC. Translated: CASSLNRGDEQFF.

This clone was seen once. The CDR3 spells CASSLYVTGVNTEAFF. The CDR3 DNA sequence: TGTGCCAGCAGTCTGTATGTGACAGGCGTGAACACTGAAGCTTTCTTT. The chain links TRBV27 to TRBJ1-1; tentatively, D is TRBD1 (6 bases). The CDR3 covers 16 residues. Trimming left V 5 bases short and J 0 bases short, with 16 bases between. Germline V lookup: CDR1 MNHEY, CDR2 SMNVEV (reference sequence).

The rearrangement links TRBV2 to TRBJ2-2; 9 nucleotides match TRBD2. V was clipped by 5 bases and J by 1 base; unmatched bases: 2. The CDR3 runs 15 residues. Germline V gene sequence: CDR1 SNHLY, CDR2 FYNNEI. The CDR3 spells CASSPRGGNTGELFF. DNA for the CDR3: TGTGCCAGCAGTCCGCGGGGGGGGAACACCGGGGAGCTGTTTTTT.

Only a few counts were recorded for this clone. The chain is built from TRBV4-2 and TRBJ2-5; 9 bases align to TRBD2. The V gene's germline CDR1 is LGHNA and CDR2 YNFKEQ. J was trimmed by 4 bases and V by 2 bases; bases with no gene match: 8. The CDR3 contains 16 residues. CDR3 in amino acids: CASSQSGLAGRETQYF. CDR3 nucleotide sequence: TGTGCCAGCAGCCAATCGGGACTAGCTGGGCGAGAGACCCAGTACTTC.

The genes are TRBV21-1 and TRBJ2-7; TRBD1 is taken as the D call from the table, unchecked against the DNA. TRBV21-1 is recorded as a pseudogene. There are 14 residues in the CDR3. The CDR3 reads CASSKVTRTYEQYF. The CDR3 bases are TGTGCCAGCAGCAAAGTTACAAGAACCTACGAGCAGTACTTC.

The chain carries TRBV19 and TRBJ2-1; the match to TRBD2 covers 13 bases. The CDR3 length is 15 residues. V dropped 6 bases and J dropped 6; count of bases not matched to a gene: 5. Germline V gene data show CDR1 as LNHDA and CDR2 as SQIVND (reference sequence). As DNA, the CDR3 is TGTGCCAGTAGCACCGGGACTAGCGGGGTCAATGAGCAGTTCTTC. It is translated as CASSTGTSGVNEQFF.

V is TRBV7-3 and J is TRBJ2-2; D perhaps matches TRBD1 (7 bases). Trimming stripped 5 bases from V and 1 base from J, with 14 bases between. The CDR3 consists of 16 residues. The V gene's germline CDR1 is SGHTA and CDR2 FQGTGA. This chain's CDR3 is CASSPNRGGNTGELFF. CDR3 DNA sequence: TGTGCCAGCAGCCCTAACAGGGGAGGGAACACCGGGGAGCTGTTTTTT.

CDR3 nucleotides: TGTGCCAGCAGCACCGGGGGGCGCCCCTACAATGAGCAGTTCTTC. Its translation is CASSTGGRPYNEQFF. This rearrangement joins TRBV13 to TRBJ2-1; the D gene is possibly TRBD2 (7 bases). CDR3 size: 15 residues. The ends were cut back, 5 bases at V and 2 bases at J, with 13 bases in the middle. Germline V gene lookup returns CDR1 PRHDT and CDR2 FYEKMQ (reference sequence). Supplemented by reference TRBV13 and TRBJ2-1, the full variable domain reads AAGVIQSPRHLIKEKRETATLKCYPIPRHDTVYWYQQGPGQDPQFLISFYEKMQSDKGSIPDRFSAQQFSDYHSELNMSSLELGDSALYFCASSTGGRPYNEQFFGPGTRLTVL.

The chain uses TRBV5-4 and TRBJ1-2, with D maybe TRBD1 (6 bases). The CDR3 extends over 15 amino acids. The ends were cut back, 4 bases at V and 8 bases at J, with 21 bases in the middle. The germline V gene has CDR1 SGHNT and CDR2 YYREEE (reference sequence). CDR3 residues: CASSRSTGTGHGYTF. The DNA of the CDR3 is TGTGCCAGCAGCCGATCCACAGGGACGGGGCACGGCTACACCTTC.

The rearrangement links TRBV19 to TRBJ1-1, with D tentatively TRBD1 (6 bases). The V end was cut by 3 bases, the J end by 7 bases, with 9 bases between. The CDR3 is 12 residues long. CDR1 and CDR2 (germline): LNHDA, SQIVND (reference sequence). The CDR3 spells CASSIIGGEAFF. The CDR3 region has the DNA TGTGCCAGTAGTATCATAGGGGGTGAAGCTTTCTTT.

This chain joins TRBV19 and TRBJ2-7, with TRBD2 matching 15 bases. This CDR3 is built from 16 residues. V lost 5 bases, J lost 2 bases, and 4 bases stayed unmatched. Germline values: CDR1 LNHDA, CDR2 SQIVND (reference sequence). CDR3 DNA: TGTGCCAGTAGTCGGGGACTAGCGGGGGGAACCTACGAGCAGTACTTC. It codes for CASSRGLAGGTYEQYF.

The chain links TRBV5-8 to TRBJ2-2, with no clear D. With 3 bases removed from V and 8 bases from J, the gap between germline ends came to 17 bases. The CDR3 runs 15 residues. Germline V gene data show CDR1 as SGHTS and CDR2 as YDEGEE. CDR3 loop: CASSYLKPPTGELFF. DNA of the CDR3: TGTGCCAGCAGCTATTTGAAGCCACCTACGGGGGAGCTGTTTTTT.

The chain has TRBV28 and TRBJ2-3, with 9 bases lining up with TRBD1. Germline values: CDR1 MDHEN, CDR2 SYDVKM. The CDR3 is made up of 18 amino acids. Trimming removed 3 bases from V and 2 bases from J; junction bases left unmatched: 12. CDR3 amino acids: CASSFTLLQGADTDTQYF. The CDR3 DNA sequence: TGTGCCAGCAGTTTCACCTTGCTACAGGGGGCGGACACAGATACGCAGTATTTT.

The chain has TRBV20-1 and TRBJ2-7; 8 bases are a match to TRBD1. Per germline, CDR1 DFQATT and CDR2 SNEGSKA (reference sequence). Trimming at V came to 5 bases and at J to 7 bases, leaving 4 bases not matched to a gene. The CDR3 covers 11 residues. The CDR3 DNA reads TGCAGTGCTGGACAGGGAGATGAGCAGTACTTC. Translated, it gives CSAGQGDEQYF.

The chain employs TRBV28 and TRBJ1-2; 7 positions agree with TRBD1. V shed 6 bases and J 8 bases; nucleotides not matched to a gene: 12. Germline CDR1 MDHEN, CDR2 SYDVKM. The CDR3 covers 14 residues. In DNA form, the CDR3 reads TGTGCCAGCAGGGCCGGGACAGAGGCACGAGGCTACACCTTC. Encoded protein: CASRAGTEARGYTF.